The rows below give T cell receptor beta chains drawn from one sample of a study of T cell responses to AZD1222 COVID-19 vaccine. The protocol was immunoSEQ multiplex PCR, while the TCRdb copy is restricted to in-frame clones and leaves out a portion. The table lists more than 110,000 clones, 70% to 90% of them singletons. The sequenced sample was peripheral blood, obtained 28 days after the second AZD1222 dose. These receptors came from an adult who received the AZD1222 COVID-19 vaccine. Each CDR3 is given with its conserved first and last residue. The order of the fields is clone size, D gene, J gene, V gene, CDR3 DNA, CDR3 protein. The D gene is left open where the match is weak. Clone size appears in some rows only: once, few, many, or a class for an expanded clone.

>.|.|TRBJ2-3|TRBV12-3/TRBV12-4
TGTGCCAGCAGTTTACGGGTACAAGATACGCAGTATTTT
CASSLRVQDTQYF
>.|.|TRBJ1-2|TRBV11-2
TGTGCCAGCAGCGGCGACGCCCGTTCGAAAGGTGGCTACACCTTC
CASSGDARSKGGYTF
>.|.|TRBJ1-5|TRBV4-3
TGCGCCAGCAGCCAAGAGACGGGGACGCCCCAGCATTTT
CASSQETGTPQHF
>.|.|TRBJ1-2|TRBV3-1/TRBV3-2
TGTGCCAGCAGCCAATCTGACCCGAAAGTTAACTATGGCTACACCTTC
CASSQSDPKVNYGYTF
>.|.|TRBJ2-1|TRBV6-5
TGTGCCAGCACCTTGGACAATGAGCAGTTCTTC
CASTLDNEQFF
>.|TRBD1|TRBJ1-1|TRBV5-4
TGTGCCAGCAGCTTGGCCTGGCAGGGGGCGAACACTGAAGCTTTCTTT
CASSLAWQGANTEAFF
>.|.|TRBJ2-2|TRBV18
TGTGCCAGCTCACCAAGGGCAGGATGGGAGACCGGGGAGCTGTTTTTT
CASSPRAGWETGELFF
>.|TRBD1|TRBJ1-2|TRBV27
TGTGCCAGCAGTACGACATCGGGACAGTCCACCTTC
CASSTTSGQSTF
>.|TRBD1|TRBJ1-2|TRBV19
TGTGCCGTAGGACAGGATTTTTATGGCTACACCTTC
CAVGQDFYGYTF
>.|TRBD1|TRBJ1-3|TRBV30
TGTGCCTGGAGTGTACGAGGGACAGTGGGGGGAAACACCATATATTTT
CAWSVRGTVGGNTIYF
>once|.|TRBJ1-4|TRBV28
TGTGCCTCCTCCGGGGGGGACCGGGGAACAACTAATGAAAAACTGTTTTTT
CASSGGDRGTTNEKLFF
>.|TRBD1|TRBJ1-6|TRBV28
TGTGCCAGCACCTACAACAGGGGCTCCTATAATTCACCCCTCCACTTT
CASTYNRGSYNSPLHF
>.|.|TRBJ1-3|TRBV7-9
TGTGCCAGCAGCTTAGGGCCGGGCAGCTCTGGAAACACCATATATTTT
CASSLGPGSSGNTIYF
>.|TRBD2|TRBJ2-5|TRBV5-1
TGCGCCAGCAGCTTGGGCCGGACTAGCGGGACCTACCAAGAGACCCAGTACTTC
CASSLGRTSGTYQETQYF
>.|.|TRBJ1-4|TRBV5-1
TGCGCCAGCAGCGGACCGGCCCCTAATGAAAAACTGTTTTTT
CASSGPAPNEKLFF
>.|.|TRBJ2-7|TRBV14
TGTGCCAGCAGCCCCCTGTACGAGCAGTACTTC
CASSPLYEQYF
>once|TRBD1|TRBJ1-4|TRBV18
TGTGCCAGCTCACCAAAGGCCCCTCGACAGGGAAGTGAAAAACTGTTTTTT
CASSPKAPRQGSEKLFF
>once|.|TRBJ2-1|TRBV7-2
TGTGCCAGCAGCTTAGAGGCGCGGAGTGAGCAGTTCTTC
CASSLEARSEQFF
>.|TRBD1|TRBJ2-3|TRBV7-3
TGTGCCAGCAGCTTGGGACAGGGGGCCACAGATACGCAGTATTTT
CASSLGQGATDTQYF
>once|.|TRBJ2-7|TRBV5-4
TGTGCCAGCAGCTTGAGGCAGGGCGGCGAGCAGTACTTC
CASSLRQGGEQYF
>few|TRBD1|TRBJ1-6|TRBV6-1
TGTGCCAGCAGTGATGAGGACAGGGGGTCGCGGGCCTATAATTCACCCCTCCACTTT
CASSDEDRGSRAYNSPLHF
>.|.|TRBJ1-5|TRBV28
TGTGCCAGCAGTCCCCCAGGCAGGGTGGCCCAAATTAGCAATCAGCCCCAGCATTTT
CASSPPGRVAQISNQPQHF
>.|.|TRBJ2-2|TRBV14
TGTGCCAGCAGGGGATACGGGGAGCTGTTTTTT
CASRGYGELFF
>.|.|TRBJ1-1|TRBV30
TGTGCCTGGAGCAGGATGAACACTGAAGCTTTCTTT
CAWSRMNTEAFF
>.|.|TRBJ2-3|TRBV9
TGTGCCAGCACCTCAGGTGGGGGCCACCCCACAGATACGCAGTATTTT
CASTSGGGHPTDTQYF
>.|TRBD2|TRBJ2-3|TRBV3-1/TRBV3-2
TGTGCCAGCAGCCAAGGGACTAGCGGGAGAACAGATACGCAGTATTTT
CASSQGTSGRTDTQYF
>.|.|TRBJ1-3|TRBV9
TGTGCCAGCAGCGCATTATCTGGAAACACCATATATTTT
CASSALSGNTIYF
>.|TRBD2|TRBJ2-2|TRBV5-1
TGCGCCAGCAGCTTAAGGGCGGGGGGTCCCCCCGGGGAGCTGTTTTTT
CASSLRAGGPPGELFF
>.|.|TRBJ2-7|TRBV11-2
TGTGCCAGCAGTCCTAATCGGGGGCTCGAGCAGTACTTC
CASSPNRGLEQYF
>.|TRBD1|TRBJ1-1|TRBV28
TGTGCCAGCAGTTTAGGGACAGTCGAAGCTTTCTTT
CASSLGTVEAFF
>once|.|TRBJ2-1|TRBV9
TGTGCCAGCAGCGTCGGGCAGGTCATCAATGAGCAGTTCTTC
CASSVGQVINEQFF
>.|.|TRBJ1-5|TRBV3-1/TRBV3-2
TGTGCCAGCAGCCCCTACTCTGGGGGGGCCTTTCGGCAGCCCCAGCATTTT
CASSPYSGGAFRQPQHF
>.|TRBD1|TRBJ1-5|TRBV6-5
TGTGCCAGCCGGGACAGGGGGAATCAGCCCCAGCATTTT
CASRDRGNQPQHF
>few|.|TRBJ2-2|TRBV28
TGTGCCAGCAGTTACCGCTTCGGGGGCGTCGGGGAGCTGTTTTTT
CASSYRFGGVGELFF
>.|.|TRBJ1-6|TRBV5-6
TGTGCCAGCAGCTTAGGTATAGGCGCTGGGGGTTCACCCCTCCACTTT
CASSLGIGAGGSPLHF
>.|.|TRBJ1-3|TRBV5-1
TGCGCCAGCAGCGGGGGGTCAGATGGAAACACCATATATTTT
CASSGGSDGNTIYF
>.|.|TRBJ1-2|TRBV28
TGTGCCAGCAGTTTACCCTCCGGTGGCTACACCTTC
CASSLPSGGYTF
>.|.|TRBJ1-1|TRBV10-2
TGCGCCAGCAGTGAGTCGAGGAACACTGAAGCTTTCTTT
CASSESRNTEAFF
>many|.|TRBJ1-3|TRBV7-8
TGTGCCAGCAGCTTCAAGGGAAACACCATATATTTT
CASSFKGNTIYF
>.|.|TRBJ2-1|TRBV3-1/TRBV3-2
TGTGCCAGCAGCCAAGATTGGGAGGCCCTACCTTCACATGAGCAGTTCTTC
CASSQDWEALPSHEQFF